A selection of T cell receptor beta chains follows, all from one sample in a study of CD8+CD57+ T cells in acquired aplastic anemia. TCRdb re-analysed the reads in MiXCR, keeping a single row per CDR3 protein. Seen here are around 180,000 distinct CDR3 sequences, under 75% observed once, and the top ten hold 35% to 50%. What was sequenced was sorted CD4+, CD8+, or CD8+CD57+ T cells (not recorded which) from PBMCs. These TCRs come from a human donor in good health. CDR3s include the opening cysteine and the closing phenylalanine or tryptophan. The D gene is left open where the match is weak. Clone size is not always given. Where it is, it says once, few, many or a class for expanded clones.

clone size	D gene	V gene	J gene	CDR3 protein	CDR3 DNA
few	.	TRBV7-9	TRBJ2-2	CASSLAQFTGELFF	TGTGCCAGCAGCTTAGCGCAGTTCACCGGGGAGCTGTTTTTT
.	.	TRBV11-1	TRBJ1-2	CASSPPRAGGYTF	TGTGCCAGCAGCCCCCCCAGAGCTGGGGGCTACACCTTC
many	.	TRBV2	TRBJ2-7	CASGTTEYYEQYF	TGTGCCAGCGGAACGACAGAATACTACGAGCAGTACTTC
many	.	TRBV5-8	TRBJ2-1	CASSWDRGEQFF	TGTGCCAGCAGCTGGGACCGCGGAGAGCAGTTCTTC
.	.	TRBV7-7	TRBJ2-1	CASSPSGWEQFF	TGTGCTAGCAGCCCCTCGGGCTGGGAGCAGTTCTTC
many	TRBD2	TRBV9	TRBJ2-7	CASSPRAGDNEQYF	TGTGCCAGCAGCCCCCGGGCGGGAGACAACGAGCAGTACTTC
.	.	TRBV20-1	TRBJ2-5	CSASAGRGGTQYF	TGCAGTGCTAGTGCGGGACGCGGAGGGACCCAGTACTTC
.	.	TRBV2	TRBJ1-4	CASSDGRGDEKLFF	TGTGCCAGCAGTGATGGGAGGGGAGATGAAAAACTGTTTTTT
.	.	TRBV5-4	TRBJ1-1	CASSLWWPNTEAFF	TGTGCCAGCAGCTTGTGGTGGCCGAACACTGAAGCTTTCTTT
.	.	TRBV7-3	TRBJ2-2	CASSLTKGSRTGELFF	TGTGCCAGCAGCTTAACGAAAGGTAGCCGGACCGGGGAGCTGTTTTTT
.	TRBD2	TRBV2	TRBJ2-7	CASSGTSGGLYEQYF	TGTGCCAGCAGTGGGACTAGCGGGGGGTTATACGAGCAGTACTTC
.	.	TRBV19	TRBJ1-5	CASSVVPGALNQPQHF	TGTGCCAGTAGTGTTGTCCCAGGGGCTCTTAATCAGCCCCAGCATTTT
.	.	TRBV5-1	TRBJ1-4	CASSLGREGEKLFF	TGCGCCAGCAGCTTGGGCCGGGAAGGAGAAAAACTGTTTTTT
.	.	TRBV12-3/TRBV12-4	TRBJ2-2	CASSLEFQGNTGGLFF	TGTGCCAGCAGTTTAGAGTTCCAGGGTAACACCGGGGGGCTGTTTTTT
.	TRBD2	TRBV7-9	TRBJ2-3	CASSFGLAGDTQYF	TGTGCCAGCAGCTTCGGACTAGCGGGAGATACGCAGTATTTT
.	.	TRBV7-9	TRBJ1-5	CAFNQSRGISNQPQHF	TGTGCCTTCAACCAGAGTCGAGGGATTAGCAATCAGCCCCAGCATTTT
.	TRBD1	TRBV9	TRBJ1-2	CASSSLTGGYGYTF	TGTGCCAGCAGTAGCCTTACAGGGGGGTATGGCTACACCTTC
.	TRBD2	TRBV7-6	TRBJ2-5	CASSLGEPSGRETQYF	TGTGCCAGCAGCTTAGGCGAACCTAGCGGAAGAGAGACCCAGTACTTC
few	.	TRBV20-1	TRBJ2-3	CSAQGGPDTQYF	TGCAGTGCGCAAGGAGGTCCAGATACGCAGTATTTT
.	.	TRBV10-3	TRBJ1-1	CAIREGGTEAFF	TGTGCCATCAGGGAGGGAGGGACTGAAGCTTTCTTT
many	TRBD1	TRBV7-9	TRBJ2-7	CASSDRDRWEQYF	TGTGCCAGCAGCGATCGGGACAGATGGGAGCAGTACTTC
.	.	TRBV2	TRBJ2-5	CASSRTPLNF	TGTGCCAGCAGTCGGACTCCCCTGAACTTC